These 27 T cell receptor beta chains were all obtained from the same sample, sequenced in a study of siplizumab effects on memory and regulatory T cells. Some clones are missing from TCRdb's copy, which holds only in-frame ones; the method was immunoSEQ multiplex PCR. The data show 97,000 or so clones, approximately 90% seen once. Sequenced material: CD4+ T cells sorted from blood. The source is a human donor in good health.

The CDR3 bases are TGTGCCAGCAAAGGCCTCCGGGCTAATGAAAAACTGTTTTTT. This sequence encodes CASKGLRANEKLFF. V usage is TRBV6-6 and J usage is TRBJ1-4, with no clear D. CDR1 and CDR2 from the germline V gene are MNHNY and SVGAGI (reference sequence). The CDR3 spans 14 residues. V was cut by 7 bases and J by 3 bases, with 12 bases left in between.

The chain combines TRBV27 with TRBJ2-7; D is uncertain. Per germline, CDR1 MNHEY and CDR2 SMNVEV (reference sequence). V was trimmed by 3 bases and J by 1 base, leaving 10 bases between them. The CDR3 is made up of 14 amino acids. CDR3 loop: CASSFSPLSYEQYF. CDR3 bases: TGTGCCAGCAGTTTTTCTCCCCTTTCCTACGAGCAGTACTTC.

The rearrangement links TRBV5-1 to TRBJ2-3, with 10 nucleotides matching TRBD2. V was clipped by 5 bases and J by 3 bases; unmatched bases: 3. CDR1 SGHRS and CDR2 YFSETQ come from the germline V gene. The CDR3 has 14 amino acids. CDR3 bases: TGCGCCAGCAGACCGGGACTAGCGACAGATACGCAGTATTTT. Translated, it gives CASRPGLATDTQYF.

The chain has TRBV30 and TRBJ1-2, with 8 bases identical to TRBD1. The CDR3 covers 13 residues. CDR1 GTSNPN and CDR2 SVGIG come from the germline V gene (reference sequence). The V and J ends lost 3 bases and 8 bases, in that order; junction bases with no gene match: 8. The CDR3 protein is CAWSQTGAGGYTF. The CDR3 DNA sequence: TGTGCCTGGAGCCAGACAGGGGCGGGGGGCTACACCTTC.

The gene calls are TRBV30 and TRBJ1-2; D not certain. CDR1 and CDR2 from the germline V gene are GTSNPN and SVGIG (reference sequence). Deletions cut 3 bases from V and 6 bases from J, with 11 bases between. The CDR3 has 12 residues. The CDR3 here is CAWSPRQDGYTF. For the CDR3, the DNA is TGTGCCTGGAGCCCTCGTCAGGATGGCTACACCTTC.

The V gene is TRBV4-2, the J gene TRBJ2-3, with 7 bases matching TRBD1. CDR3 size: 17 residues. With 1 base clipped from V and 2 bases from J, the junction kept 9 bases outside the gene matches. Germline CDR1 is LGHNA and CDR2 is YNFKEQ. The chain's CDR3 is CASSQAPDRHDTDTQYF. The CDR3 region has the DNA TGTGCCAGCAGCCAAGCCCCGGACAGGCACGACACAGATACGCAGTATTTT.

This clone turned up a few times. The chain is built from TRBV7-6 and TRBJ2-7, with D possibly TRBD1 on 6 matching bases. Germline-derived CDR1 and CDR2 are SGHVS and FNYEAQ. The CDR3 is 18 residues long. The ends were cut back, 4 bases at V and 5 bases at J, with 27 bases in the middle. CDR3 nucleotide sequence: TGTGCCAGCAGCTCCACTCCACCTGCGGCTGTTCAGGGGAACGAGCAGTACTTC. Encoded protein: CASSSTPPAAVQGNEQYF. The full variable domain, its missing parts supplied by reference TRBV7-6 and TRBJ2-7, is GAGVSQSPRYKVTKRGQDVALRCDPISGHVSLYWYRQALGQGPEFLTYFNYEAQQDKSGLPNDRFSAERPEGSISTLTIQRTEQRDSAMYRCASSSTPPAAVQGNEQYFGPGTRLTVT.

The V gene is TRBV29-1, the J gene TRBJ2-1; no firm D call. Germline CDR1 and CDR2: SQVTM and ANQGSEA. The CDR3 covers 10 residues. As DNA, the CDR3 is TGCAACGCTTGCAACGATGAGCAGTTCTTC. Amino acid sequence: CNACNDEQFF.

The chain carries TRBV7-3 and TRBJ2-2; D remains unclear. The CDR3 contains 13 residues. Germline V lookup: CDR1 SGHTA, CDR2 FQGTGA. The V end was cut by 4 bases, the J end by 1 base, with 4 bases between. CDR3: CASSWMNTGELFF. The DNA for the CDR3 is TGTGCCAGCAGCTGGATGAACACCGGGGAGCTGTTTTTT.

The chain links TRBV6-1 to TRBJ1-2, with 7 bases that match TRBD1. V gave up 1 base and J gave up 2 bases; unmatched junction bases: 1. The CDR3 has 14 residues. Germline CDR1 reads MNHNS; CDR2 reads SASEGT. In DNA form, the CDR3 reads TGTGCCAGCAGTGAAGAGACAGGGAACTATGGCTACACCTTC. This sequence encodes CASSEETGNYGYTF.

V usage is TRBV19 and J usage is TRBJ2-1; 10 bases are shared with TRBD1. The germline V gene encodes CDR1 LNHDA and CDR2 SQIVND (reference sequence). The trim removed 6 bases at V and 9 bases at J, leaving 5 bases unmatched. This CDR3 comprises 13 residues. This CDR3 is CASRWDRGGEQFF. CDR3 DNA: TGTGCCAGTAGATGGGACAGGGGCGGTGAGCAGTTCTTC.

The gene calls are TRBV5-6 and TRBJ2-2; TRBD2 agrees at 12 bases. V lost 0 bases and J lost 4; bases outside the gene matches: 1. Germline lookup yields CDR1 SGHDT and CDR2 YYEEEE. The CDR3 length is 16 residues. CDR3 amino acids: CASSLVTSGGTGELFF. The DNA for the CDR3 is TGTGCCAGCAGCTTGGTGACTAGCGGGGGCACCGGGGAGCTGTTTTTT.

The chain recombines TRBV5-1 with TRBJ2-2, with unresolved D. The CDR3 totals 14 residues. The germline gives CDR1 SGHRS, CDR2 YFSETQ. Between the trimmed V and J ends, which lost 3 bases and 0 bases, there was a span of 6 bases. The CDR3 DNA follows: TGCGCCAGCAGCTCCGGAGCGAACACCGGGGAGCTGTTTTTT. Its translation is CASSSGANTGELFF.

This rearrangement joins TRBV9 to TRBJ2-1; perhaps TRBD1 as D (6 bases). This CDR3 is 14 amino acids long. Trimming shortened V by 0 bases and J by 10 bases, and 14 bases separated the two germline ends. The germline gives CDR1 SGDLS, CDR2 YYNGEE. The CDR3 DNA is TGTGCCAGCAGCGTAGGGTCACTAGGGACAGAGCAGTTCTTC. It specifies CASSVGSLGTEQFF.

The chain has TRBV2 and TRBJ1-2; 7 positions match TRBD1. Germline loops: CDR1 SNHLY, CDR2 FYNNEI. With 9 bases clipped from V and 4 bases from J, the junction kept 2 bases outside the gene matches. The length of the CDR3 is 11 residues. The CDR3 reads CASRDSYGYTF. The CDR3 nucleotides are TGTGCCAGTCGGGACAGCTATGGCTACACCTTC. The full variable domain, in which reference TRBV2 and TRBJ1-2 provide the parts outside the CDR3, is EPEVTQTPSHQVTQMGQEVILRCVPISNHLYFYWYRQILGQKVEFLVSFYNNEISEKSEIFDDQFSVERPDGSNFTLKIRSTKLEDSAMYFCASRDSYGYTFGSGTRLTVV.

This chain uses TRBV27 with TRBJ2-7, with D perhaps matching TRBD1 (6 bases). The CDR3 length is 13 residues. Between the trimmed V and J ends, which lost 6 bases and 5 bases, there was a span of 14 bases. Germline V gene sequence: CDR1 MNHEY, CDR2 SMNVEV (reference sequence). The DNA of the CDR3 is TGTGCCAGCAGGGACAGAAGGTTCCACGAGCAGTACTTC. Translated, it gives CASRDRRFHEQYF.

The chain has TRBV11-2 and TRBJ2-3; 8 bases map to TRBD2. V lost 1 base and J lost 2; bases outside the gene matches: 5. Germline-derived CDR1 and CDR2 are SGHAT and FQNNGV. This CDR3 has 16 residues. The CDR3 sequence: CASSLGAGATTDTQYF. The CDR3 coding sequence is TGTGCCAGCAGCTTAGGAGCGGGAGCGACCACAGATACGCAGTATTTT.

J is TRBJ1-1 and V is TRBV29-1; D is uncertain. The V end lost 4 bases, the J end lost 5 bases, and 11 bases lay between the germline ends. There are 12 residues in the CDR3. The germline V gene has CDR1 SQVTM and CDR2 ANQGSEA. For the CDR3, the DNA is TGCAGCGTTGGGTCAGTGGCGACTGAAGCTTTCTTT. Translating gives CSVGSVATEAFF.

The rearrangement joins TRBV6-1 to TRBJ2-7; TRBD1 matches at 9 bases. There are 17 residues in the CDR3. The V segment lost 4 bases and the J segment 4 bases; nucleotides outside the gene matches: 14. Germline V gene data show CDR1 as MNHNS and CDR2 as SASEGT. The CDR3 protein is CASSVDSWDRVGYEQYF. CDR3 in DNA: TGTGCCAGCAGTGTCGACTCCTGGGACAGGGTGGGGTACGAGCAGTACTTC.

V usage is TRBV29-1 and J usage is TRBJ2-7; 9 positions agree with TRBD2. CDR1 is SQVTM and CDR2 is ANQGSEA in the germline V gene. The CDR3 consists of 14 residues. Germline trimming cut 4 bases from V and 4 bases from J; bases unmatched to any gene: 8. DNA of the CDR3: TGCAGCGTTGCTAGCGGGACCATGACGTACGAGCAGTACTTC. This sequence encodes CSVASGTMTYEQYF.

V is TRBV28 and J is TRBJ2-6; D call uncertain. Germline assignment: CDR1 MDHEN and CDR2 SYDVKM. This CDR3 spans 17 amino acids. Trimming cost V 3 bases and J 0 bases, with 12 bases left between them. The DNA of the CDR3 is TGTGCCAGCAGTTTGCCCAGGTCCCACTCTGGGGCCAACGTCCTGACTTTC. Translated: CASSLPRSHSGANVLTF.

The chain joins TRBV11-1 to TRBJ1-4; D gene ambiguous. The CDR3 is 15 amino acids. The ends were cut back, 5 bases at V and 3 bases at J, with 13 bases in the middle. CDR1 and CDR2 (germline): SGHAT, FQDESV (reference sequence). The chain's CDR3 is CASSAQGSANEKLFF. DNA of the CDR3: TGTGCCAGCAGCGCCCAAGGGTCAGCTAATGAAAAACTGTTTTTT.

This clone has only one observation. This chain links TRBV6-5 with TRBJ2-1; D remains ambiguous. V lost 6 bases and J 0 bases, leaving 9 bases between the germline ends. There are 14 residues in the CDR3. Per the germline V gene, CDR1 is MNHEY and CDR2 is SVGAGI. CDR3 coding DNA: TGTGCCAGCAGGGGCCAATCCTCCTACAATGAGCAGTTCTTC. Encoded protein: CASRGQSSYNEQFF.

The chain recombines TRBV30 with TRBJ1-2; D gene uncertain. Trimming shortened V by 2 bases and J by 1 base, and 5 bases separated the two germline ends. This CDR3 region has 12 residues. The V gene's germline CDR1 is GTSNPN and CDR2 SVGIG (reference sequence). CDR3 sequence reads: CAWSQLNYGYTF. The CDR3 coding sequence is TGTGCCTGGAGTCAGCTTAACTATGGCTACACCTTC.

This rearrangement joins TRBV6-5 to TRBJ2-7, with 7 bases that match TRBD1. The CDR3 is 14 amino acids. CDR1 is MNHEY and CDR2 is SVGAGI in the germline V gene. J was trimmed by 1 base and V by 6 bases; bases with no gene match: 6. Written as DNA, the CDR3 is TGTGCCAGCAGCCGGGACAGAATTTCCTACGAGCAGTACTTC. It codes for CASSRDRISYEQYF.

The rearrangement links TRBV7-3 to TRBJ1-1; D gene unclear. The V gene lost 5 bases and the J gene lost 0 bases, with 16 bases spanning the gap. This CDR3 is 16 amino acids long. Germline V CDR1 and CDR2: SGHTA, FQGTGA. This CDR3 reads CASSEGNAPMNTEAFF. The CDR3 region has the DNA TGTGCCAGCAGCGAAGGGAACGCACCGATGAACACTGAAGCTTTCTTT.

The rearrangement links TRBV28 to TRBJ2-3, with TRBD2 matching over 7 bases. CDR1 MDHEN and CDR2 SYDVKM come from the germline V gene. Unmatched junction bases numbered 13, after V lost 7 bases and J lost 0 bases. This CDR3 contains 17 residues. CDR3: CASTVAGVFTSTDTQYF. In DNA, the CDR3 is TGTGCCAGCACGGTGGCGGGAGTGTTTACTAGCACAGATACGCAGTATTTT.